This T cell receptor (beta chain) was captured by sequencing in a study of Tregs in tolerant kidney transplant recipients. Study results and limitations: Activated donor B cell expansion appeared to reveal the most relevant donor-specific TCRbeta repertoire. Biological reproducibility was not directly addressed in this study.

Notes on this clone: Its antigen is as yet unknown.

The CDR3 length is 12 residues. Per germline, CDR1 LGHNA and CDR2 YNFKEQ. Trimming shortened V by 1 base and J by 10 bases, and 9 bases separated the two germline ends. Unstimulated regulatory T cells (CD4+CD25+CD127-), CD4+CD25- non-regulatory cells, CD4 and CD8 cells were FACS-sorted from thawed PBMCs. Only in-frame clones appear in the TCRdb table, and some are missing; sequencing was by immunoSEQ multiplex PCR. The sample has 100,000 to 150,000 clones, roughly nine tenths seen once; the top ten hold approximately 0.6%. Sequencing was carried out using CD4+ T cells from blood. The chain recombines TRBV4-2 with TRBJ2-3; no firm D call. The clonotype comes from a human donor in good health. The CDR3, as DNA: TGTGCCAGCAGCCAAGCCCGAACTGCGCAGTATTTT. Translation gives CASSQARTAQYF.